This T cell receptor (beta chain) was found in a study of regulatory T cells in long-lasting Graves disease. Study results and caveats: The sample size was small, and this may have reduced accuracy.

Noted time point: newly diagnosed GD, antithyroid drugs for less than 3 months. PBMCs were the source of the RNA used for TCR sequencing. Graves' disease diagnosis used American Thyroid Association guidelines. This clonotype was observed at least ten times. Its antigen is not identified. Arm-PCR of CDR3 regions with iRepertoire HTBI primers generated TCR beta libraries. TCRdb recomputed calls from the multiplex PCR reads with MiXCR, one row per CDR3 protein. The sample yields approximately 270,000 distinct CDR3 sequences, 15% to 20% seen once. The data also belong to a second study, concerning T cells in Graves' hyperthyroidism and ophthalmopathy.

This clonotype was obtained from a woman aged 30 to 39 with Graves disease. This specimen was peripheral blood mononuclear cells (PBMCs), taken at new diagnosis, from a patient treated with antithyroid drugs.

This CDR3 is CASSLERDTEAFF. In DNA, the CDR3 is TGTGCCAGCAGCTTAGAGAGGGATACTGAAGCTTTCTTT. The rearrangement links TRBV11-2 to TRBJ1-1; D gene ambiguous. This CDR3 comprises 13 residues. V lost 0 bases to trimming and J lost 5 bases, with 7 bases between them. Germline V gives CDR1 SGHAT, CDR2 FQNNGV. Full variable domain (outside the CDR3, taken from reference TRBV11-2 and TRBJ1-1): EAGVAQSPRYKIIEKRQSVAFWCNPISGHATLYWYQQILGQGPKLLIQFQNNGVVDDSQLPKDRFSAERLKGVDSTLKIQPAKLEDSAVYLCASSLERDTEAFFGQGTRLTVV.